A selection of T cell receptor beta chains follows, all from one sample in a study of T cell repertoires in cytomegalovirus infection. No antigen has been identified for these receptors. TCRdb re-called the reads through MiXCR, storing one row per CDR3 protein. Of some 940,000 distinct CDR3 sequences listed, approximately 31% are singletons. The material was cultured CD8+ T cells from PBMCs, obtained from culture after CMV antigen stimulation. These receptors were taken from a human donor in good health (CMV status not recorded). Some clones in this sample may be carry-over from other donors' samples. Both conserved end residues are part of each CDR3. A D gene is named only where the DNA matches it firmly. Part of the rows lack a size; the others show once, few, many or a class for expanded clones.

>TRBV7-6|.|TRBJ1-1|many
TGTGCCAGCAGCTTAGGGCAGGCCACTGAAGCTTTCTTT
CASSLGQATEAFF
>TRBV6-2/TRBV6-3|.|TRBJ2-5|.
TGTGCCAGCAGTTACTCAACTTATCAAGAGACCCAGTACTTC
CASSYSTYQETQYF
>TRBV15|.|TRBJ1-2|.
TGTGCCACCAGCAGAGATCTCGCGGCTAACTATGGCTACACCTTC
CATSRDLAANYGYTF
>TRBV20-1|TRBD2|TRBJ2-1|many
TGCAGTGCTAGGGAGGGAGCGGGGGACTCCTACAATGAGCAGTTCTTC
CSAREGAGDSYNEQFF
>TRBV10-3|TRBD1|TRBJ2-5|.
TGTGCCATCAGTGATCCGGACAGGGGGCTGGAGACCCAGTACTTC
CAISDPDRGLETQYF
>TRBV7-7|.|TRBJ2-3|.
TGTGCTAGCAGCGACTCGGGGTACGGGGGACTCACAGATACGCAGTATTTT
CASSDSGYGGLTDTQYF
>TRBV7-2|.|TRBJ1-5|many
TGTGCCAGCAGCGCGGCCCCCCAGGGGTTAAATCAGCCCCAGCATTTT
CASSAAPQGLNQPQHF
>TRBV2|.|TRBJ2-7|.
TGTGCCAGCAGTGATGGACGGGTTAGCTACGAGCAGTACTTC
CASSDGRVSYEQYF
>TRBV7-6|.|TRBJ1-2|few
TGTGCCAGCAGCGTAGGCGAAAGCAGGGGCTACACCTTC
CASSVGESRGYTF
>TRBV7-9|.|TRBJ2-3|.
TGTGCCAGCAGCTTAGGGGGCCAAGCGCAGTATTTT
CASSLGGQAQYF
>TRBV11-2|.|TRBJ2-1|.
TGTGCCAGCAGCTTAGGCGCAGGGTCGCACAATGAGCAGTTCTTC
CASSLGAGSHNEQFF
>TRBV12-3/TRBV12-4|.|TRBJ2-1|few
TGTGCCAGCAGACAGCGGAATGAGCAGTTCTTC
CASRQRNEQFF
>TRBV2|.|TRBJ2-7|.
TGTGCCAGCAGTGAGATGGGTTACGAGCAGTACTTC
CASSEMGYEQYF
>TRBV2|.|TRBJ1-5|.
TGTGCCAGCCGGGGCAGGGGAGAGAATCAGCCCCAGCATTTT
CASRGRGENQPQHF
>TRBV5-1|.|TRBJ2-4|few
TGCGCCAGCAGCGACGCAGGGCTGCCAAACATTCAGTACTTC
CASSDAGLPNIQYF
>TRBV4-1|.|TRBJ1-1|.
TGCGCCAGCAGCCAAGATATACGAGGGGCTGAAGCTTTCTTT
CASSQDIRGAEAFF